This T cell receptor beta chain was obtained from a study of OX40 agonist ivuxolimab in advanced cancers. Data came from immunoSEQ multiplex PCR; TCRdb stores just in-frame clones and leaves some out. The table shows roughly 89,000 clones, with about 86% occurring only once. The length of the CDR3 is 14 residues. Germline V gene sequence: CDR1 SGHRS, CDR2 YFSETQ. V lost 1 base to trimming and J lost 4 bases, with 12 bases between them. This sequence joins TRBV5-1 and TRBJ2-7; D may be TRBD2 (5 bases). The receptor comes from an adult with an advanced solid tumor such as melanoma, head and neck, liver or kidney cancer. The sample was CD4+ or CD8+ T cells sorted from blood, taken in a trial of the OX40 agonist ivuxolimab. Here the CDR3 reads CASSLRSGMYEQYF. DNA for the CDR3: TGCGCCAGCAGCTTGCGTTCCGGGATGTACGAGCAGTACTTC.